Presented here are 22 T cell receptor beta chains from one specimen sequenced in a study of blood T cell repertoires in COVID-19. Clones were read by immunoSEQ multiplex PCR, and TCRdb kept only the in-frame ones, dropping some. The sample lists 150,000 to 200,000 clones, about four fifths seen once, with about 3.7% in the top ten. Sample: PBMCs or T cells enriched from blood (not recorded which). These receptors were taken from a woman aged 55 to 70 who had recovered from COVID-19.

The CDR3 region has the DNA TGTGCCACCAGCAGATCTAGCGGGGCCTACGAGCAGTACTTC. It is translated as CATSRSSGAYEQYF. The chain joins TRBV15 to TRBJ2-7; the match to TRBD2 covers 9 bases. This CDR3 has 14 residues. The J segment lost 2 bases and the V segment lost 2 bases, leaving 1 base of the junction unmatched. The germline CDR1 and CDR2 sequences are LNHNV and YYDKDF (reference sequence).

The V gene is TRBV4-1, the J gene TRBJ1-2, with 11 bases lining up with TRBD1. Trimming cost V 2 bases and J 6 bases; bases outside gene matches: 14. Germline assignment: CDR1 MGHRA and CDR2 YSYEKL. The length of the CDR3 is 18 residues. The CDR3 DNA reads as TGCGCCAGCAGCCAACTAATATGGGACAGGGGGAGAACGGATGGCTACACCTTC. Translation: CASSQLIWDRGRTDGYTF.

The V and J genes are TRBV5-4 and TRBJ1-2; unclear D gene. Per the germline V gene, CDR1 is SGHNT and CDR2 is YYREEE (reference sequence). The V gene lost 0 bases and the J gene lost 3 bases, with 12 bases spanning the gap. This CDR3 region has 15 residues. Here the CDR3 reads CASSLETVSDYGYTF. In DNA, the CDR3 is TGTGCCAGCAGCTTGGAAACAGTCTCTGACTATGGCTACACCTTC.

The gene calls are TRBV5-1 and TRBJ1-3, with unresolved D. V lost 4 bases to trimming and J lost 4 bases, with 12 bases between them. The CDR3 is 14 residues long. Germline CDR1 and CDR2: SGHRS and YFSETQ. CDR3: CASSPFAGGNTIYF. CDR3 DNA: TGCGCCAGCAGCCCTTTTGCAGGCGGAAACACCATATATTTT.

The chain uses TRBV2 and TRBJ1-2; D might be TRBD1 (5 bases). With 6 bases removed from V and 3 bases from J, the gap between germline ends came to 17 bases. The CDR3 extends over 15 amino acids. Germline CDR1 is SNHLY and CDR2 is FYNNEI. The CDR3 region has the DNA TGTGCCAGCAGCCTCAGGGCGGAATCTTACTATGGCTACACCTTC. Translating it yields CASSLRAESYYGYTF.

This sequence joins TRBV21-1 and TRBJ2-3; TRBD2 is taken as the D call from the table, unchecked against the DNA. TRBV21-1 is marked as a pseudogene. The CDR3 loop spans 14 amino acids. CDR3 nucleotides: TGTGCCAGCAGCACCCCTGGCCGGGGAGATACGCAGTATTTT. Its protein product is CASSTPGRGDTQYF.

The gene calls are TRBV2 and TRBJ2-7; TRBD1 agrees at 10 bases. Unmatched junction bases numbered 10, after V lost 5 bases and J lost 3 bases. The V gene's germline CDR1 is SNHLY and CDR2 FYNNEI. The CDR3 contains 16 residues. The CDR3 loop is CASSKMGQGIGYEQYF. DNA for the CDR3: TGTGCCAGCAGTAAGATGGGACAGGGGATCGGCTACGAGCAGTACTTC.

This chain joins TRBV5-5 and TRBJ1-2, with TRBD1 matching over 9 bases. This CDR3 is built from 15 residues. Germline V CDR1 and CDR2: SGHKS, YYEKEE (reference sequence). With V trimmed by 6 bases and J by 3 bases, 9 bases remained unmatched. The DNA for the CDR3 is TGTGCCAGCACCCAATGGGACAGGGACTACTATGGCTACACCTTC. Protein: CASTQWDRDYYGYTF.

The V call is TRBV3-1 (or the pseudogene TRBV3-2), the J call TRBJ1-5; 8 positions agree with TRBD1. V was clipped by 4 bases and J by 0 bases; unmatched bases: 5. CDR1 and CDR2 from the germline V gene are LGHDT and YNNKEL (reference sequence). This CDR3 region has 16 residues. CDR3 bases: TGTGCCAGCAGCCTTAACCAGGGGGCTAGCAATCAGCCCCAGCATTTT. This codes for CASSLNQGASNQPQHF.

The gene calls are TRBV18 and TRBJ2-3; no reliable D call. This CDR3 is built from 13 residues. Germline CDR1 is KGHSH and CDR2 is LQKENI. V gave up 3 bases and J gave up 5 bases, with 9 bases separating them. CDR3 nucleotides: TGTGCCAGCTCACCGCACTCGGGAGATACGCAGTATTTT. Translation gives CASSPHSGDTQYF.

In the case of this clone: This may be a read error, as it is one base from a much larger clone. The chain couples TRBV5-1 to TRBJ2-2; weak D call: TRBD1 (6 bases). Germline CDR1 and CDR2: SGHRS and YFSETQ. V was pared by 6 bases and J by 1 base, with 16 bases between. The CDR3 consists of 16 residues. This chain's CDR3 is CASTKTGTKNTGELFF. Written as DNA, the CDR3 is TGCGCCAGCACCAAAACCGGGACAAAGAACACCGGGGAGCTGTTTTTT.

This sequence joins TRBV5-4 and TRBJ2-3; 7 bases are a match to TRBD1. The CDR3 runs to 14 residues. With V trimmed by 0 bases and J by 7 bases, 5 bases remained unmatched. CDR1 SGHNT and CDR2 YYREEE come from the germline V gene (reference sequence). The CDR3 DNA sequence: TGTGCCAGCAGCTTGGATCAGGGGGTGAATACGCAGTATTTT. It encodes CASSLDQGVNTQYF. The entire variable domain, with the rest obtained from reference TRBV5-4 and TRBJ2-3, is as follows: ETGVTQSPTHLIKTRGQQVTLRCSSQSGHNTVSWYQQALGQGPQFIFQYYREEENGRGNFPPRFSGLQFPNYSSELNVNALELDDSALYLCASSLDQGVNTQYFGPGTRLTVL.

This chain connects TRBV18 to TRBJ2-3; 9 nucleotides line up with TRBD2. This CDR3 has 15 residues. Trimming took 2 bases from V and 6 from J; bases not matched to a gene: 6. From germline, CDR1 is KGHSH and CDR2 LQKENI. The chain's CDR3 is CASSPVLAGLDTQYF. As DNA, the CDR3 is TGTGCCAGCTCACCAGTTCTAGCGGGGCTCGATACGCAGTATTTT. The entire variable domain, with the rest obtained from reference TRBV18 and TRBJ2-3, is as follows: NAGVMQNPRHLVRRRGQEARLRCSPMKGHSHVYWYRQLPEEGLKFMVYLQKENIIDESGMPKERFSAEFPKEGPSILRIQQVVRGDSAAYFCASSPVLAGLDTQYFGPGTRLTVL.

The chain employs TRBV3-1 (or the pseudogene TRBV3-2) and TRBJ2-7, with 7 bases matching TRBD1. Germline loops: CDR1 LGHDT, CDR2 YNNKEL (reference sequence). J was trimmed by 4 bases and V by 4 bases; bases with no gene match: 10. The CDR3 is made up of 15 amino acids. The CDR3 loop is CASSRDSGRRYEQYF. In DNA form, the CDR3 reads TGTGCCAGCAGCCGGGACAGCGGCCGTAGGTACGAGCAGTACTTC.

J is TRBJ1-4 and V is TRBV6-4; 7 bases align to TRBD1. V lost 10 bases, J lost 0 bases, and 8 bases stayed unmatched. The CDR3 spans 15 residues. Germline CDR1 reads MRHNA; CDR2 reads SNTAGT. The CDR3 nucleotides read TGTGCCATTCCTCGACAGGGAGCAACTAATGAAAAACTGTTTTTT. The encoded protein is CAIPRQGATNEKLFF.

CDR3 region: CARKRTAEAFF. The DNA of the CDR3 is TGTGCTAGGAAGAGGACAGCTGAAGCTTTCTTT. This chain connects TRBV30 to TRBJ1-1, with D tentatively TRBD1 (6 bases). The germline CDR1 and CDR2 sequences are GTSNPN and SVGIG (reference sequence). This CDR3 region has 11 residues. Using reference TRBV30 and TRBJ1-1 for the parts outside the CDR3, the full variable domain is SQTIHQWPATLVQPVGSPLSLECTVEGTSNPNLYWYRQAAGRGLQLLFYSVGIGQISSEVPQNLSASRPQDRQFILSSKKLLLSDSGFYLCARKRTAEAFFGQGTRLTVV.

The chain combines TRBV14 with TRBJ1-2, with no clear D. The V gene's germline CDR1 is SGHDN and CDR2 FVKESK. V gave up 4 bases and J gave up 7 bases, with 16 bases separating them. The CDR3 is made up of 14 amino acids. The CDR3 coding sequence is TGTGCCAGCAGCCCCTTCGCGATTCTTAGTGGCTACACCTTC. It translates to CASSPFAILSGYTF.

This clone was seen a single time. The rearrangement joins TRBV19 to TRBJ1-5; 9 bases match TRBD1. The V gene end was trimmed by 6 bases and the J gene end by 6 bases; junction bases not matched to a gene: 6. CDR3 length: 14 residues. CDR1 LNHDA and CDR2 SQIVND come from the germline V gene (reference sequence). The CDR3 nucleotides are TGTGCCAGTAGACGGACAGGGGTCGTTCAGCCCCAGCATTTT. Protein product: CASRRTGVVQPQHF.

CDR3 nucleotide sequence: TGCGCCAGCAGCCAAGATAACAGGTACGAGCAGTACTTC. It specifies CASSQDNRYEQYF. The chain links TRBV4-1 to TRBJ2-7; D is possibly TRBD1 (5 bases). The CDR3 extends over 13 amino acids. The germline V gene has CDR1 MGHRA and CDR2 YSYEKL. V lost 0 bases to trimming and J lost 4 bases, with 7 bases between them.

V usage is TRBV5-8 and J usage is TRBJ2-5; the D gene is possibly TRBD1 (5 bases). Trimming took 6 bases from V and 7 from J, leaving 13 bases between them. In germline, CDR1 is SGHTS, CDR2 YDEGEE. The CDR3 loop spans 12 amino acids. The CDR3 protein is CASTKQARTQYF. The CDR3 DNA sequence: TGTGCCAGCACAAAACAGGCGAGGACCCAGTACTTC.

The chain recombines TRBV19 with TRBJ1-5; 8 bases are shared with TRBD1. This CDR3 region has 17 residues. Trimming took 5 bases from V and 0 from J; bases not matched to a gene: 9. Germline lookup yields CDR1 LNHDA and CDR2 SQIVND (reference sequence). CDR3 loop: CASSQSDRGYSNQPQHF. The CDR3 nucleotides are TGTGCCAGTAGTCAGAGTGACAGGGGCTATAGCAATCAGCCCCAGCATTTT. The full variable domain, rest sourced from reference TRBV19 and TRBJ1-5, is DGGITQSPKYLFRKEGQNVTLSCEQNLNHDAMYWYRQDPGQGLRLIYYSQIVNDFQKGDIAEGYSVSREKKESFPLTVTSAQKNPTAFYLCASSQSDRGYSNQPQHFGDGTRLSIL.

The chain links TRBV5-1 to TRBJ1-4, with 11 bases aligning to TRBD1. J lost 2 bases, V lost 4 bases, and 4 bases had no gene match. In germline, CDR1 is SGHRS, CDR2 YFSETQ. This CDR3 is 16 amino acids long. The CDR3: CASSPDRGHTNEKLFF. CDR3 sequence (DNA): TGCGCCAGCAGCCCGGACAGGGGGCATACTAATGAAAAACTGTTTTTT.